This T cell receptor (beta chain) was sequenced for a study of yellow fever vaccine responses in identical twins. This CDR3 comprises 14 residues. Germline V CDR1 and CDR2: MNHNS, SASEGT. The ends lost 3 bases at V and 6 bases at J; junction bases unmatched: 5. MiXCR, applied by TCRdb to the RT-PCR reads, yields one record per CDR3 protein. The sample yields over 5,500 distinct CDR3 sequences, 84% seen once. This clonotype originated in a young woman who received the yellow fever vaccine. The gene calls are TRBV6-1 and TRBJ2-1; TRBD2 agrees at 7 bases. This material consisted of T cells from blood (PBMCs), unsorted or a sorted subset (not recorded which), taken before or after yellow fever vaccination (not recorded which). The CDR3 DNA sequence: TGTGCCAGCAGTGAGGCGGGAGAGTTCAATGAGCAGTTCTTC. This codes for CASSEAGEFNEQFF.